These T cell receptor beta chains were read from a single sample in a study of T cell responses to AZD1222 COVID-19 vaccine. Sequencing used immunoSEQ multiplex PCR; TCRdb keeps in-frame clones, though not all of them. This table has approximately 160,000 clones, about 92% appearing once. Here the sequenced sample was peripheral blood, taken 28 days after the second AZD1222 dose. These TCRs come from an adult who received the AZD1222 COVID-19 vaccine. The CDR3 runs from the conserved cysteine through the conserved F or W. The D gene is left open where the match is weak.

v_call	j_call	d_call	cdr3_nt	cdr3_aa
TRBV18	TRBJ2-1	NA	TGTGCCAGCTCACCGAGGTCGCGGCAGTTCTTC	CASSPRSRQFF
TRBV5-1	TRBJ1-1	NA	TGCGCCAGCAGCTTTTCCATAGCGAACACTGAAGCTTTCTTT	CASSFSIANTEAFF
TRBV2	TRBJ2-2	NA	TGTGCCAGCTCCCCCGACACCGGGGAGCTGTTTTTT	CASSPDTGELFF
TRBV27	TRBJ1-6	NA	TGTGCCAGCAAGGGGGACTATAATTCACCCCTCCACTTT	CASKGDYNSPLHF
TRBV18	TRBJ1-1	NA	TGTGCCAGCTCACCTAGCCGGGTGAACACTGAAGCTTTCTTT	CASSPSRVNTEAFF
TRBV7-2	TRBJ1-1	TRBD1	TGTGCCAGCAGCTCTTACGACAGGGTGGAAACTGAAGCTTTCTTT	CASSSYDRVETEAFF
TRBV19	TRBJ2-7	TRBD2	TGTGCCAGTAGTCCGACCGGGACTAGCGGGGTCGAGCAGTACTTC	CASSPTGTSGVEQYF
TRBV11-2	TRBJ1-3	NA	TGTGCCAGCAGCCGGTGGTCTGGAAACACCATATATTTT	CASSRWSGNTIYF
TRBV6-5	TRBJ2-7	NA	TGTGCCAGCAGTTACTCCGAGACGGACTCCTACGAGCAGTACTTC	CASSYSETDSYEQYF
TRBV19	TRBJ2-1	TRBD2	TGTGCCAGTAGTTTCGGACTAGCGGGGGGCCTCGAGAAGCAGTTCTTC	CASSFGLAGGLEKQFF
TRBV2	TRBJ1-2	TRBD1	TGTGCCAGCAGTACCGGGACAGGCTATGGCTACACCTTC	CASSTGTGYGYTF
TRBV10-3	TRBJ2-2	NA	TGTGCCATCAGTGCCTCAGGGGACACCGGGGAGCTGTTTTTT	CAISASGDTGELFF
TRBV30	TRBJ2-2	NA	TGTGCCTGGAGTCCCATGAGCCTCGGGGAGCTGTTTTTT	CAWSPMSLGELFF